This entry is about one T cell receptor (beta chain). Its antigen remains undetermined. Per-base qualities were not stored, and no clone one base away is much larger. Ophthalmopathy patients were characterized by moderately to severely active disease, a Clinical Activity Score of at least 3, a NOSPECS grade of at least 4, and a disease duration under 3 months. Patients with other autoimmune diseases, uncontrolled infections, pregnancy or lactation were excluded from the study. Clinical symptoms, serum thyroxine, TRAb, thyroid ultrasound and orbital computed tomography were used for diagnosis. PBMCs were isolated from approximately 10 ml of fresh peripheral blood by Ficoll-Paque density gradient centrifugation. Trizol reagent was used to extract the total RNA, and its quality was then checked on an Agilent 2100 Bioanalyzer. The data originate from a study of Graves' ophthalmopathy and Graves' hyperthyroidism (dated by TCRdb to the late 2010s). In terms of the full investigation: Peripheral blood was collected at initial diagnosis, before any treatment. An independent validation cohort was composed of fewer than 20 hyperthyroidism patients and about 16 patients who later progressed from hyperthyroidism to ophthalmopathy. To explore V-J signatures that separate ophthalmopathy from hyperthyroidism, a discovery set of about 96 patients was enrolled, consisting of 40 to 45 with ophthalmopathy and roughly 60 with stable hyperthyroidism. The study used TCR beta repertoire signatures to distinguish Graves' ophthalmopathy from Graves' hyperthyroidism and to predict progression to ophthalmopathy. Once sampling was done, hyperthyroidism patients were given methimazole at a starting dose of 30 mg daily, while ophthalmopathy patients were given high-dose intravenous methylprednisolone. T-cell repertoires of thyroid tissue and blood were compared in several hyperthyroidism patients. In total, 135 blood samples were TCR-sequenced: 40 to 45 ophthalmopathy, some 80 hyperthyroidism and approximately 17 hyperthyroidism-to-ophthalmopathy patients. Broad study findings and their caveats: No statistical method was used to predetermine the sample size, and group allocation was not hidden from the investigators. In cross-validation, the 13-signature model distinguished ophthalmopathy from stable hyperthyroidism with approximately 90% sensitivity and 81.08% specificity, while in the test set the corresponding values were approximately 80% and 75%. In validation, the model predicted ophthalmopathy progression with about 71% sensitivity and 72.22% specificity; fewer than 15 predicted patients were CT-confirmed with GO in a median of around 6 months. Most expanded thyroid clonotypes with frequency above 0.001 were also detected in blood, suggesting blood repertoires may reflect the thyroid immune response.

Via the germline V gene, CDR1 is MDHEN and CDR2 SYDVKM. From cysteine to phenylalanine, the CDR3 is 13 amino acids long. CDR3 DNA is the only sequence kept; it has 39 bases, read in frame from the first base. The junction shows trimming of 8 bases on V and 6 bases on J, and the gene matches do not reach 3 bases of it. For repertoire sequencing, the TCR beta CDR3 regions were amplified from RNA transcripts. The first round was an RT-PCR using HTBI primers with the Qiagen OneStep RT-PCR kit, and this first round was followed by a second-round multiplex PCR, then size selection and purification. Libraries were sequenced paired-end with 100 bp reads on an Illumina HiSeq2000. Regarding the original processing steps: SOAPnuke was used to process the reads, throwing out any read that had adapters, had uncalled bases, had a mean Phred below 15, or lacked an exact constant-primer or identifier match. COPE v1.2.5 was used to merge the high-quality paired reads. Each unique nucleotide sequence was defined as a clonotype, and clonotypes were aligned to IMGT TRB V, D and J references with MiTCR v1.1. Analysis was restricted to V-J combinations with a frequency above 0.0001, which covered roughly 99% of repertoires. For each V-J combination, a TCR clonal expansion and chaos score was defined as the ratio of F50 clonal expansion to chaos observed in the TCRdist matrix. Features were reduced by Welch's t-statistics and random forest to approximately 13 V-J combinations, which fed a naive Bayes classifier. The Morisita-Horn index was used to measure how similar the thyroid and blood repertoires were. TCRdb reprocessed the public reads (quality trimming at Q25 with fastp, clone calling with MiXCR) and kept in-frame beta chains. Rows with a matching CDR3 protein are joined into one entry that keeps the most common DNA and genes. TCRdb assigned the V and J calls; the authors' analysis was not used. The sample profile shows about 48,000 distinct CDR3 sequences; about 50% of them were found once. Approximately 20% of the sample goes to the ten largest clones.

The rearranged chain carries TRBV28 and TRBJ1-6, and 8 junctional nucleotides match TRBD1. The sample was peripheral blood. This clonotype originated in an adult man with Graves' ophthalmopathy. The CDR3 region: CASEDRVNSPLHF. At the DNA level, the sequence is TGTGCCAGCGAGGACAGGGTTAATTCACCCCTCCACTTT.